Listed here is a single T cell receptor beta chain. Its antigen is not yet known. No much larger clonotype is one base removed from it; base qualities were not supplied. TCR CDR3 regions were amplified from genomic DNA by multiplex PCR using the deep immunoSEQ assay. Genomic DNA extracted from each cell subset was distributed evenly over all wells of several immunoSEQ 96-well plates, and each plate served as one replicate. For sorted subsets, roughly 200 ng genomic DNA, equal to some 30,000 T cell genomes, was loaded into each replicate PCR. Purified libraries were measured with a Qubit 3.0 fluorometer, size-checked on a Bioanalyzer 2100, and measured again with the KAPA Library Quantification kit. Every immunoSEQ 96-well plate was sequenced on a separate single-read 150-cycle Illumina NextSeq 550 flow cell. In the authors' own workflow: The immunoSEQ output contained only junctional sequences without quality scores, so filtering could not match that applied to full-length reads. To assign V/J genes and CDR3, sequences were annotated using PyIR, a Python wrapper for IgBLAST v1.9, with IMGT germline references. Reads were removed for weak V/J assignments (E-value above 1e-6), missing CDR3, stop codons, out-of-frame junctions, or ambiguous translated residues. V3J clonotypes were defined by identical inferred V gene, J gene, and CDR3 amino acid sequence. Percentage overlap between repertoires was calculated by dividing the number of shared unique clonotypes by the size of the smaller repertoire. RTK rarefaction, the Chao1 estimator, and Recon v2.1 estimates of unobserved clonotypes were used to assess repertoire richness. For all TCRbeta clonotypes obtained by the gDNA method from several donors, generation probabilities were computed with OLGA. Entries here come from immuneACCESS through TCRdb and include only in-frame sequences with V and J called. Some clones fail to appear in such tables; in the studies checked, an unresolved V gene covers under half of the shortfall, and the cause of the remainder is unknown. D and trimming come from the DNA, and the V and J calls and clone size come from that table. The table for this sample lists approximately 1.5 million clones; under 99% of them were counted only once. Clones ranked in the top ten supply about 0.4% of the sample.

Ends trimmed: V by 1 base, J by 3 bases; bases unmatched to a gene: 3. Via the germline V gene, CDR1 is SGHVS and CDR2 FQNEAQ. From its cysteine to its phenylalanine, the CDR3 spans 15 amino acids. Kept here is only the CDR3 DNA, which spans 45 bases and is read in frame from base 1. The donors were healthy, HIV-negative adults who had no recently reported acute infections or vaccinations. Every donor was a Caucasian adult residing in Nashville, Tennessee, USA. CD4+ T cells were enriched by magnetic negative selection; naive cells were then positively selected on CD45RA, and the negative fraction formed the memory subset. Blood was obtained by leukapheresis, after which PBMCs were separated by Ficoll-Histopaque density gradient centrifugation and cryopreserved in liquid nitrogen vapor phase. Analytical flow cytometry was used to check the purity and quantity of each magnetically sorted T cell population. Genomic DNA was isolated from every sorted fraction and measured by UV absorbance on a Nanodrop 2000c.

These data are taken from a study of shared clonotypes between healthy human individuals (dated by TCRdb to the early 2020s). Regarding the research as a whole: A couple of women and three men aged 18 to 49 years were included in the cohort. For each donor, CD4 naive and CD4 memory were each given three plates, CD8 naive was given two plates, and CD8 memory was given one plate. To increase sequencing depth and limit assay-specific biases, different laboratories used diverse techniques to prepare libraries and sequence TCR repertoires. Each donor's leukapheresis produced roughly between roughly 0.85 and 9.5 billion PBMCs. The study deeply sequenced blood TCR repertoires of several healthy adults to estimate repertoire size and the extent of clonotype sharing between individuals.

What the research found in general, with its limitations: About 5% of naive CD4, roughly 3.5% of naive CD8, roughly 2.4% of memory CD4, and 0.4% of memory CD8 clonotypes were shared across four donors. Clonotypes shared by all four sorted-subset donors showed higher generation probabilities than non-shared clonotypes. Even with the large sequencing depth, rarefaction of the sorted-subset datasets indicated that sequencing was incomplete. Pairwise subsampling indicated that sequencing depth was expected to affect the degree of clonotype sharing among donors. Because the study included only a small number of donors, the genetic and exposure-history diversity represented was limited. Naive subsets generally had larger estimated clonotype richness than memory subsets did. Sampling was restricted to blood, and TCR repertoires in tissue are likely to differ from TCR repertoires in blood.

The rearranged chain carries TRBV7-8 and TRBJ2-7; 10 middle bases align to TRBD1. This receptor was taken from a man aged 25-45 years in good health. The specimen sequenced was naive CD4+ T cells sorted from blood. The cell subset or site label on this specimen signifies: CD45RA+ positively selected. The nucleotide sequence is TGTGCCAGCAGCTTAGGGCGGACAGGGGGCTACGAGCAGTACTTC. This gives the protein CASSLGRTGGYEQYF. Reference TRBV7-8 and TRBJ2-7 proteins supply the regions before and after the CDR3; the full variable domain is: GAGVSQSPRYKVAKRGQDVALRCDPISGHVSLFWYQQALGQGPEFLTYFQNEAQLDKSGLPSDRFFAERPEGSVSTLKIQRTQQEDSAVYLCASSLGRTGGYEQYFGPGTRLTVT.